This T cell receptor (beta chain) was documented in a study of blood T cells in healthy people across ages. CDR3 length: 15 residues. V lost 0 bases to trimming and J lost 2 bases; unmatched junction nucleotides: 3. Per germline, CDR1 SGDLS and CDR2 YYNGEE. This clonotype was found a few times. Through a sample-barcoded 5' primer and a J-beta primer mix, a second PCR was run for roughly 6 to 12 cycles. Each sample yielded at least 3 million CDR3-containing paired-end reads. In TCRdb, the 5' RACE reads were re-called with MiXCR into one record per CDR3 protein. The data show about 1,500,000 distinct CDR3 sequences, 28% seen once. Staff drew 9 to 10 milliliters of peripheral blood from each donor. Extracted total RNA amounted to at least 5 micrograms for each sample.

This TCR was sampled from a woman in her twenties or thirties in good health. The chain uses TRBV9 and TRBJ2-5; the match to TRBD2 covers 8 bases. Sequencing was carried out using blood. The CDR3 nucleotides are TGTGCCAGCAGCGTAGATGGGACTAGGCAAGAGACCCAGTACTTC. This sequence encodes CASSVDGTRQETQYF.